The clone carrying this T cell receptor (beta chain) was seen ten or more times. Its antigen is unknown. The method for making cDNA was 5'RACE, and it used 10-nucleotide random UMIs. Using its own MiXCR run on the 5' RACE reads, TCRdb lists one record per CDR3 protein. This sample has 30,000 to 40,000 distinct CDR3 sequences, with 3% to 4% found just once. The data are from a study of neurological immune-mediated disorders. Unsorted libraries came from 2 million PBMCs stored at -80 °C. Study-wide results and caveats: Expansion of TCR clones was greatest in HTLV-1-associated myelopathy and smallest in multiple sclerosis, where it fell below that of healthy controls. Clinical and MRI features did not associate with the cluster found in multiple sclerosis patients.

V lost 8 bases to trimming and J lost 3 bases; unmatched junction nucleotides: 10. Germline V gene data show CDR1 as SQVTM and CDR2 as ANQGSEA. The CDR3 runs 15 residues. The chain recombines TRBV29-1 with TRBJ2-3; 11 bases line up with TRBD1. The sequence was collected from a man aged 25-45 years with multiple sclerosis. The sample comprised PBMCs. This CDR3 reads CSTIAGTGGTDTQYF. The DNA for the CDR3 is TGCAGCACAATTGCCGGGACAGGGGGTACAGATACGCAGTATTTT.